The sample holds many counts of the clone carrying this TCR beta chain. Its antigen remains unknown. Time point denoted: newly diagnosed GD, antithyroid drugs for less than 3 months. PBMC-extracted RNA yielded the TCR library. This entry comes from a study of regulatory T cells in long-lasting Graves disease. Broader study findings: Lower TCR diversity was seen in persistent Graves' patients than in newly diagnosed ones. Persistent disease favored TRBV28, TRBJ1-2 and TRBJ2-5.

Investigators prepared the TCR beta libraries by applying iRepertoire HTBI primers and Arm-PCR of CDR3 regions. In the source study's methods: Identification of gene segments yielded more than 55 TRBV and about 14 TRBJ across samples. TCRdb reanalysed the multiplex PCR reads using MiXCR and keeps one entry per CDR3 protein. The V and J calls shown here were made by TCRdb, not taken from the authors' results. This sample has some 350,000 distinct CDR3 sequences, with 15% to 20% found just once. The V gene's germline CDR1 is SEHNR and CDR2 FQNEAQ (reference sequence). The V and J ends lost 4 bases and 4 bases, in that order; junction bases with no gene match: 12. This CDR3 spans 19 amino acids. The same sample was also used in a study of T cells in Graves' hyperthyroidism and ophthalmopathy. Per that paper: Using the HTBI primer set, a first-round RT-PCR was run on the TCR CDR3.

The chain combines TRBV7-9 with TRBJ2-3; 15 bases map to TRBD2. Sequenced material: peripheral blood mononuclear cells (PBMCs), taken at new diagnosis, from a patient treated with antithyroid drugs. This sequence was found in a woman under 30 with Graves disease. CDR3: CASSSQQTGLAGGPDTQYF. DNA of the CDR3: TGTGCCAGCAGCTCGCAACAAACCGGACTAGCGGGAGGGCCAGATACGCAGTATTTT.